The subject of this entry is one T cell receptor beta chain. This sample was included in a study of T cell responses to AZD1222 COVID-19 vaccine. Sequencing was performed with immunoSEQ multiplex PCR; in TCRdb, only in-frame clones are kept and a portion is missing. Of about 130,000 clones in the sample, approximately 90% were seen once. The CDR3 totals 17 residues. J is TRBJ2-3 and V is TRBV21-1; the table's D call TRBD2 went unverified against the DNA. TRBV21-1 is flagged as a pseudogene. The sequencing used peripheral blood, collected on day 0 of AZD1222 vaccination. This TCR was sampled from an adult in good health. The CDR3 region has the DNA TGTGCCAGCAGCAAAGGTTCCGGGCGGGAGTTCACAGATACGCAGTATTTT. Protein product: CASSKGSGREFTDTQYF.